What follows are 25 T cell receptor beta chains derived from one specimen sequenced in a study of TIL therapy for anti-PD-1-resistant metastatic lung cancer. The libraries were made with immunoSEQ v3. Sequencing was performed with immunoSEQ multiplex PCR; in TCRdb, only in-frame clones are kept and a portion is missing. The data contain about 45,000 clones, roughly 85% of them seen just once; the ten biggest clones take up about 15%. Time point here: pre-treatment sample, taken before nivolumab and TIL therapy. Sequencing was performed on blood, taken at baseline. The receptors here all came from a man between 65 and 85 years old with non-small cell lung cancer.

DNA for the CDR3: TGTGCCAGCAGCTCCAACCCCTTGGGAAACACCATATATTTT. It encodes CASSSNPLGNTIYF. This chain connects TRBV7-6 to TRBJ1-3; D unclear. Per the germline V gene, CDR1 is SGHVS and CDR2 is FNYEAQ. V shed 4 bases and J shed 4 bases, with 11 bases lying between them. The CDR3 contains 14 residues.

This chain links TRBV2 with TRBJ2-2; unclear D gene. This CDR3 comprises 12 residues. Deletions cut 6 bases from V and 3 bases from J, with 5 bases between. Germline CDR1 SNHLY, CDR2 FYNNEI. DNA of the CDR3: TGTGCCAGCAGAGTAGACACCGGGGAGCTGTTTTTT. Translated, it gives CASRVDTGELFF. Full variable domain (remainder filled in from reference TRBV2 and TRBJ2-2): EPEVTQTPSHQVTQMGQEVILRCVPISNHLYFYWYRQILGQKVEFLVSFYNNEISEKSEIFDDQFSVERPDGSNFTLKIRSTKLEDSAMYFCASRVDTGELFFGEGSRLTVL.

The rearrangement links TRBV7-3 to TRBJ2-6; the match to TRBD1 covers 7 bases. The germline V gene has CDR1 SGHTA and CDR2 FQGTGA. The CDR3 consists of 16 residues. V trimming: 4 bases; J trimming: 2 bases; junction bases outside the gene matches: 5. The CDR3 sequence is CASSSRQGAGANVLTF. The CDR3 bases are TGTGCCAGCAGCTCCCGTCAGGGGGCTGGGGCCAACGTCCTGACTTTC.

The J gene is TRBJ1-4, the V gene TRBV20-1, with no clear D. The CDR3 sequence is 11 residues long. V lost 3 bases and J lost 5, with 4 bases in between. CDR1 is DFQATT and CDR2 is SNEGSKA in the germline V gene (reference sequence). This chain's CDR3 is CSARDNEKLFF. CDR3 sequence (DNA): TGCAGTGCTAGGGACAATGAAAAACTGTTTTTT.

The chain is built from TRBV11-2 and TRBJ1-6; TRBD1 might be the D (5 bases). In germline, CDR1 is SGHAT, CDR2 FQNNGV. CDR3 length: 14 amino acids. The V end lost 6 bases, the J end lost 6 bases, and 12 bases lay between the germline ends. CDR3 coding DNA: TGTGCCAGCAGAGCGGGACCGGTTAATTCACCCCTCCACTTT. Translation: CASRAGPVNSPLHF.

The J gene is TRBJ2-7, the V gene TRBV7-9; 9 positions match TRBD2. V shed 2 bases and J 2 bases; nucleotides not matched to a gene: 10. Germline-derived CDR1 and CDR2 are SEHNR and FQNEAQ (reference sequence). The CDR3 has 17 amino acids. CDR3 in DNA: TGTGCCAGCAGCTTAACGTCGGGACTAGCCACCCCCTACGAGCAGTACTTC. Residues: CASSLTSGLATPYEQYF.

V and J are TRBV18 and TRBJ1-2; TRBD1 is a possible D gene (6 bases). CDR1 KGHSH and CDR2 LQKENI come from the germline V gene. The ends were cut back, 3 bases at V and 2 bases at J, with 10 bases in the middle. The CDR3 contains 14 residues. Written as DNA, the CDR3 is TGTGCCAGCTCACCGGCCCAGGGGAACTATGGCTACACCTTC. Its translation is CASSPAQGNYGYTF.

The gene calls are TRBV5-8 and TRBJ2-6, with 7 bases matching TRBD1. The CDR3 is 18 amino acids. Looked up from germline, CDR1 is SGHTS and CDR2 is YDEGEE. V lost 1 base, J lost 0 bases, and 7 bases stayed unmatched. The CDR3 coding sequence is TGTGCCAGCAGCTTGTTCTTGGGACAGAGCTCTGGGGCCAACGTCCTGACTTTC. The encoded protein is CASSLFLGQSSGANVLTF.

The chain recombines TRBV10-3 with TRBJ1-6; TRBD1 aligns across 7 bases. The V and J ends lost 5 bases and 6 bases, in that order; junction bases with no gene match: 4. The germline V gene encodes CDR1 ENHRY and CDR2 SYGVKD. The CDR3 has 14 amino acids. The CDR3 DNA is TGTGCCATCAGTAGGGACAGCTCTAATTCACCCCTCCACTTT. It codes for CAISRDSSNSPLHF.

This chain connects TRBV28 to TRBJ1-2; 9 bases are a match to TRBD1. Germline CDR1 and CDR2: MDHEN and SYDVKM. The CDR3 is 13 residues long. V lost 5 bases and J lost 6; bases outside the gene matches: 4. The DNA of the CDR3 is TGTGCCAGCAGTAGGACAGGGGCGAATGGCTACACCTTC. Encoded protein: CASSRTGANGYTF.

This sequence joins TRBV29-1 and TRBJ2-5, with 11 bases that match TRBD1. V shed 5 bases, J shed 2 bases, and the junction held 4 bases outside the gene matches. Germline-derived CDR1 and CDR2 are SQVTM and ANQGSEA. The CDR3 is 14 residues long. Written as DNA, the CDR3 is TGCAGCGTTTGGGGGGACAGGGGGCAAGAGACCCAGTACTTC. Protein: CSVWGDRGQETQYF.

The chain carries TRBV7-9 and TRBJ2-2, with D perhaps TRBD1 (5 bases). The germline CDR1 and CDR2 sequences are SEHNR and FQNEAQ (reference sequence). This CDR3 contains 17 residues. The V end was cut by 2 bases, the J end by 0 bases, with 13 bases between. For the CDR3, the DNA is TGTGCCAGCAGCTTAAGGGGTATTGGAACGAACACCGGGGAGCTGTTTTTT. Translating gives CASSLRGIGTNTGELFF. Based on the CDR3 plus reference TRBV7-9 and TRBJ2-2, the full variable domain is DTGVSQNPRHKITKRGQNVTFRCDPISEHNRLYWYRQTLGQGPEFLTYFQNEAQLEKSRLLSDRFSAERPKGSFSTLEIQRTEQGDSAMYLCASSLRGIGTNTGELFFGEGSRLTVL.

This chain uses TRBV19 with TRBJ2-2; D is possibly TRBD1 or TRBD2 (5 bases each). The germline V gene encodes CDR1 LNHDA and CDR2 SQIVND (reference sequence). V dropped 3 bases and J dropped 4 bases, with 15 bases sitting between them. This CDR3 has 16 residues. The CDR3 here is CASSMSPGGSTGELFF. In nucleotides, the CDR3 is TGTGCCAGTAGTATGAGCCCTGGGGGTAGCACCGGGGAGCTGTTTTTT.

The chain employs TRBV29-1 and TRBJ2-3; 8 bases are shared with TRBD1. V lost 5 bases to trimming and J lost 2 bases; unmatched junction nucleotides: 9. Germline V CDR1 and CDR2: SQVTM, ANQGSEA. This CDR3 has 15 amino acids. The CDR3 DNA is TGCAGCGTTTTACAGGACAGGGTAGACACAGATACGCAGTATTTT. Encoded protein: CSVLQDRVDTDTQYF.

This chain links TRBV18 with TRBJ1-2, with a possible D match to TRBD1 (5 bases). The CDR3 length is 15 residues. The V end was cut by 2 bases, the J end by 4 bases, with 14 bases between. The germline CDR1 and CDR2 sequences are KGHSH and LQKENI. The CDR3 DNA sequence: TGTGCCAGCTCACCATCAGACAGCTTGGGCTATGGCTACACCTTC. It codes for CASSPSDSLGYGYTF.

The chain combines TRBV4-2 with TRBJ2-2, with D possibly TRBD2 on 5 matching bases. V lost 0 bases to trimming and J lost 7 bases, with 6 bases between them. Germline CDR1 and CDR2: LGHNA and YNFKEQ. The CDR3 sequence is 13 residues long. For the CDR3, the DNA is TGTGCCAGCAGCCAAGATCGGGGCGGGGAGCTGTTTTTT. Its translation: CASSQDRGGELFF.

V gene TRBV12-5 combines with J gene TRBJ1-1; D is ambiguous. The CDR3 covers 13 residues. Per the germline V gene, CDR1 is LGHNT and CDR2 is FRNRAP. V lost 5 bases, J lost 0 bases, and 7 bases lay in between. The CDR3 region has the DNA TGTGCTAGTGGTCTGGACCTGAACACTGAAGCTTTCTTT. This sequence encodes CASGLDLNTEAFF.

This clone was counted only a few times. This chain uses TRBV5-1 with TRBJ2-1; no firm D call. Per germline, CDR1 SGHRS and CDR2 YFSETQ. Trimming took 0 bases from V and 4 from J, leaving 8 bases between them. CDR3 length equals 14 residues. The CDR3, as DNA: TGCGCCAGCAGCTTGGCAACGTTATACAATGAGCAGTTCTTC. Amino acid sequence: CASSLATLYNEQFF.

There are a few counts of this clone. The chain recombines TRBV4-3 with TRBJ1-6; the match to TRBD1 covers 7 bases. V shed 0 bases and J 6 bases; nucleotides not matched to a gene: 2. Per the germline V gene, CDR1 is LGHNA and CDR2 is YSLEER. The CDR3 spans 15 residues. In DNA, the CDR3 is TGCGCCAGCAGCCAAGATGCAGGGGGTAATTCACCCCTCCACTTT. It specifies CASSQDAGGNSPLHF.

A note on this clone: It is likely a read error: a sequence one base away is far more abundant. The sample has other DNA sequences that encode this CDR3 too. V and J are TRBV11-2 and TRBJ2-7, with TRBD2 identical over 8 bases. Germline V gene data show CDR1 as SGHAT and CDR2 as FQNNGV. The junction had 9 bases not matched to a gene; V was cut back by 5 bases and J by 3 bases. The CDR3 sequence is 15 residues long. CDR3 coding DNA: TGTGCCAGCAGCCAAGATGCGGGAGGCGACTACGAGCAGTACTTC. Translated: CASSQDAGGDYEQYF.

The DNA of the CDR3 is TGTGCCAGCAGCCGGATGGCACAAATCTCCTACGAGCAGTACTTC. Amino acid sequence: CASSRMAQISYEQYF. The V gene is TRBV27, the J gene TRBJ2-5; D unclear. The J call may not be correct, given that the DNA end is closer to TRBJ2-7. This CDR3 is built from 15 residues. Germline values: CDR1 MNHEY, CDR2 SMNVEV (reference sequence).

This clone was seen a handful of times. The chain is built from TRBV28 and TRBJ1-1; a possible D gene is TRBD1 (6 bases). V was trimmed by 8 bases and J by 0 bases, leaving 13 bases between them. Germline V gene sequence: CDR1 MDHEN, CDR2 SYDVKM. The CDR3 extends over 14 amino acids. The CDR3, as DNA: TGTGCCAGCCGAAACGGGGGCCTGAACACTGAAGCTTTCTTT. Protein sequence: CASRNGGLNTEAFF.

This chain uses TRBV19 with TRBJ1-1; possible D gene TRBD1, 5 bases. There are 21 residues in the CDR3. With 6 bases removed from V and 0 bases from J, the gap between germline ends came to 32 bases. Germline V gene data show CDR1 as LNHDA and CDR2 as SQIVND (reference sequence). The CDR3 spells CASSPWVVDGDVEPMNTEAFF. CDR3 nucleotides: TGTGCCAGTAGCCCTTGGGTGGTCGACGGGGACGTAGAACCTATGAACACTGAAGCTTTCTTT.

The V gene is TRBV7-3, the J gene TRBJ2-3, with D perhaps being TRBD1 or TRBD2 (6 bases each). The CDR3 extends over 15 amino acids. Trimming left V 5 bases short and J 1 base short, with 13 bases between. Germline assignment: CDR1 SGHTA and CDR2 FQGTGA. The CDR3: CASSATGARTDTQYF. CDR3 DNA sequence: TGTGCCAGCAGCGCCACGGGGGCGCGCACAGATACGCAGTATTTT.

The chain joins TRBV30 to TRBJ2-6, with 11 nucleotides matching TRBD1. The CDR3 runs to 17 residues. Unmatched junction bases numbered 10, after V lost 8 bases and J lost 1 base. Germline loops: CDR1 GTSNPN, CDR2 SVGIG (reference sequence). CDR3 sequence: CALNRDRGRSGANVLTF. The CDR3 coding sequence is TGTGCCCTCAACCGGGACAGGGGGAGATCTGGGGCCAACGTCCTGACTTTC.